This TCR beta chain was recovered during a study of cytomegalovirus exposure and HLA in healthy donors. Across the study: As an earlier analysis found, roughly 180 million T cells yielded about 120 million unique TCR beta sequences. General study points: Productive rates of about 87% or about 30% were seen for most TCR beta V segments in an earlier analysis. Analyzed later, most CMV-associated TCR beta chains appeared HLA-restricted.

Among the donors, all were healthy bone marrow donors. The primer mix had 60 Vbeta and 13 Jbeta primers. Assay used: immunoSEQ multiplex PCR; TCRdb lists only in-frame clones, some missing. The sample includes 80,000 or so clones, 70% to 85% of them seen just once. The junction had 10 bases not matched to a gene; V was cut back by 5 bases and J by 1 base. The CDR3 is 17 residues long. Per germline, CDR1 SGHAT and CDR2 FQNNGV. A note on this clone: The antigen is unknown.

The sample comprised PBMCs. The genes are TRBV11-2 and TRBJ2-5; the match to TRBD2 covers 10 bases. The source is a man aged 45 to 65 in good health and CMV-seropositive. The CDR3 sequence: CASSQMIAGGAQETQYF. CDR3 DNA: TGTGCCAGCAGCCAGATGATAGCGGGAGGCGCCCAAGAGACCCAGTACTTC. Variable domain in full (rest from reference TRBV11-2 and TRBJ2-5): EAGVAQSPRYKIIEKRQSVAFWCNPISGHATLYWYQQILGQGPKLLIQFQNNGVVDDSQLPKDRFSAERLKGVDSTLKIQPAKLEDSAVYLCASSQMIAGGAQETQYFGPGTRLLVL.